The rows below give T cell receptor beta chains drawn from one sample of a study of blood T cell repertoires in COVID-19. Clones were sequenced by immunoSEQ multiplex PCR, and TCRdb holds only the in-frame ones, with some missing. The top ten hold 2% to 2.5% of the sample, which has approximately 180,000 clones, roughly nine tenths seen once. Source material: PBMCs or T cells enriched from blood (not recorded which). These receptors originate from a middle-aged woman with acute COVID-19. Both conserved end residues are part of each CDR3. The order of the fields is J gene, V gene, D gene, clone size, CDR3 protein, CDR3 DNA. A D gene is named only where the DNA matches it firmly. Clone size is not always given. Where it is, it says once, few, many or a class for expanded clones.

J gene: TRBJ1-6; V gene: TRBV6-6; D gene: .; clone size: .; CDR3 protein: CASSYWVEDSPLHF; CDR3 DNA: TGTGCCAGCAGTTACTGGGTGGAGGATTCACCCCTCCACTTT
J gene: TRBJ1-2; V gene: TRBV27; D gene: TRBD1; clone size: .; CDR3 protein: CASSLRTGYGYTF; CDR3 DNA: TGTGCCAGCAGCCTACGGACAGGGTATGGCTACACCTTC
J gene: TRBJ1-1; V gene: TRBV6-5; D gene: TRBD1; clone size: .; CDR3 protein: CASSRTGVMNTEAFF; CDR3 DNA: TGTGCCAGCAGCCGGACAGGAGTTATGAACACTGAAGCTTTCTTT
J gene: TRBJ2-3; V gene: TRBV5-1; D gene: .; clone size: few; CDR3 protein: CASSLGSAGITDTQYF; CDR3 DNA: TGCGCCAGCAGCTTGGGGTCGGCGGGGATCACAGATACGCAGTATTTT
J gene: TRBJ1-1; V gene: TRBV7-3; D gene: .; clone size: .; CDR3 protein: CASSLSGNTEAFF; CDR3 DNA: TGTGCCAGCAGCCTCTCCGGGAACACTGAAGCTTTCTTT
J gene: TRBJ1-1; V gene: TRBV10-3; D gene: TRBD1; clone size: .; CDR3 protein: CAIGETGRDTEAFF; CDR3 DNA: TGTGCCATCGGAGAGACAGGGCGGGACACTGAAGCTTTCTTT
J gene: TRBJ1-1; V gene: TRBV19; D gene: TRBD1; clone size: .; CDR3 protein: CASSIERGQGAHTEAFF; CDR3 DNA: TGTGCCAGTAGTATAGAAAGGGGACAGGGGGCGCACACTGAAGCTTTCTTT
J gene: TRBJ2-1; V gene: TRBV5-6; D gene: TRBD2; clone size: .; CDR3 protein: CASSLATSGRGSYNEQFF; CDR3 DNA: TGTGCCAGCAGCTTGGCGACTAGCGGGAGGGGCTCCTACAATGAGCAGTTCTTC
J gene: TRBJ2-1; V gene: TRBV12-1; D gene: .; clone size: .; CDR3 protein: CASSTEGGRAVGNEQFF; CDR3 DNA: TGTGCCAGCAGCACAGAAGGAGGGCGAGCGGTTGGGAATGAGCAGTTCTTC
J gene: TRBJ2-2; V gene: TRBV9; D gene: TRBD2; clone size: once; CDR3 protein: CASSALAGGPGGELFF; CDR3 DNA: TGTGCCAGCAGCGCCCTAGCGGGAGGGCCGGGCGGGGAGCTGTTTTTT
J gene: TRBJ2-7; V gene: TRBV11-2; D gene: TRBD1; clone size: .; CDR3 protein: CASSSDRGLKQYF; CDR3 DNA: TGTGCCAGCAGCTCGGACAGGGGGCTCAAGCAGTACTTC
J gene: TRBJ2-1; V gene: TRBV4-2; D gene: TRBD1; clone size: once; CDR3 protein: CASSQTGWGNEQFF; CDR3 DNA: TGTGCCAGCAGCCAGACAGGGTGGGGCAATGAGCAGTTCTTC
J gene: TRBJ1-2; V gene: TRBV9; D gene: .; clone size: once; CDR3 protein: CASSVQGGGYGYTF; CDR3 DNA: TGTGCCAGCAGCGTACAGGGCGGGGGGTATGGCTACACCTTC
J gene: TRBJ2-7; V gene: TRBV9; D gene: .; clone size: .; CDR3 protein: CASSAGGQSYEQYF; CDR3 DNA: TGTGCCAGCAGCGCCGGGGGGCAGAGCTACGAGCAGTACTTC
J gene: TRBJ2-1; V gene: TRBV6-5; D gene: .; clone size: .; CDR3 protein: CASSYRRGPYNEQFF; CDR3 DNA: TGTGCCAGCAGTTACCGGCGGGGGCCATACAATGAGCAGTTCTTC
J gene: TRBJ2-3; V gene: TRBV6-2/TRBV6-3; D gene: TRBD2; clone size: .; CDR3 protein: CASSYRTSSTDTQYF; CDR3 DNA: TGTGCCAGCAGTTACAGGACTAGTAGCACAGATACGCAGTATTTT
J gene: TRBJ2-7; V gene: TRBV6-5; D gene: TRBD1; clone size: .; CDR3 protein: CASSREGQGGEQYF; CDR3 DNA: TGTGCCAGCAGCCGAGAGGGACAGGGGGGCGAGCAGTACTTC
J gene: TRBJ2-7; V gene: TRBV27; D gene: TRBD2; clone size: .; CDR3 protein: CASSLYGGGSYEQYF; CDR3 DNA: TGTGCCAGCAGTTTATATGGGGGAGGGTCCTACGAGCAGTACTTC
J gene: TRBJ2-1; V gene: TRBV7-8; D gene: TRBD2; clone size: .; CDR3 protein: CASSGRLAGGSLGGQFF; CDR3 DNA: TGTGCCAGCAGCGGCAGACTAGCGGGAGGTTCCCTCGGTGGGCAGTTCTTC
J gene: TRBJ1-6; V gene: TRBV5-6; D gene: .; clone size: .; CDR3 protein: CASSLDRDGSPLHF; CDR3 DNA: TGTGCCAGCAGCTTGGACAGGGACGGCTCACCCCTCCACTTT
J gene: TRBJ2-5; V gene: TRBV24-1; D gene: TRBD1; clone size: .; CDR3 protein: CATSDLQGQGGETQYF; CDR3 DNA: TGTGCCACCAGTGATTTGCAGGGACAGGGTGGGGAGACCCAGTACTTC
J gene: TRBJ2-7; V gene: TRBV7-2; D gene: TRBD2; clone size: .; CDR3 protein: CASSLVPGGHYEQYF; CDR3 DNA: TGTGCCAGCAGCTTAGTTCCGGGAGGCCACTACGAGCAGTACTTC
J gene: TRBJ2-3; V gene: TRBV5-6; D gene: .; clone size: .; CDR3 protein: CASSSAGGRRTDTQYF; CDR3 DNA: TGTGCCAGCAGCTCGGCCGGGGGGCGAAGGACAGATACGCAGTATTTT
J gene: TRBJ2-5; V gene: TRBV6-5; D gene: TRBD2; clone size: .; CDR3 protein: CASSSWTSGGGETQYF; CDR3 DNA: TGTGCCAGCAGTTCCTGGACTAGCGGGGGCGGGGAGACCCAGTACTTC
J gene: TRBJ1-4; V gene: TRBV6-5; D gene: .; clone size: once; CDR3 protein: CASSYSAGEKLFF; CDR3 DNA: TGTGCCAGCAGTTACTCCGCCGGGGAAAAACTGTTTTTT
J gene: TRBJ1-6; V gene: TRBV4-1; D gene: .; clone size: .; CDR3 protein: CASSQAMGAYSPLHF; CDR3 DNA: TGCGCCAGCAGCCAAGCGATGGGGGCCTATTCACCCCTCCACTTT
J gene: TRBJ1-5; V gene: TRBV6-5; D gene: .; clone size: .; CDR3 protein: CASGWGQYSNQPQHF; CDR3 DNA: TGTGCCAGTGGATGGGGGCAGTATAGCAATCAGCCCCAGCATTTT
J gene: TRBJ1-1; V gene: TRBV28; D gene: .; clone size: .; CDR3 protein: CASSLGTQNTEAFF; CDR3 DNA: TGTGCCAGCAGTTTAGGGACACAAAACACTGAAGCTTTCTTT
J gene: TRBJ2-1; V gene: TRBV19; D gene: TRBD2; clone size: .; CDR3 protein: CASTEMTSGPYNEQFF; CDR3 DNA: TGTGCCAGTACCGAAATGACTAGCGGCCCCTACAATGAGCAGTTCTTC
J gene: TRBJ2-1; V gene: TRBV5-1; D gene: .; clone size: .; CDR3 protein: CASSLYRQGRAYNEQFF; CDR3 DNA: TGCGCCAGCAGCTTATACCGACAGGGGAGGGCCTACAATGAGCAGTTCTTC
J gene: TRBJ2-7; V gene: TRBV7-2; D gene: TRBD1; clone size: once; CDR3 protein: CASSLVGQTSYEQYF; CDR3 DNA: TGTGCCAGCAGCTTAGTGGGACAGACCTCCTACGAGCAGTACTTC
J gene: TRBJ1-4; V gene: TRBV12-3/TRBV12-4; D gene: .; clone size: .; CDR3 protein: CASSLGREKLFF; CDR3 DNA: TGTGCCAGCAGTTTGGGCAGGGAAAAACTGTTTTTT
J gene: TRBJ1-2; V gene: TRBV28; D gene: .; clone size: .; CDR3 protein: CASSLSPRAAYYGYTF; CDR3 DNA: TGTGCCAGCAGTTTATCTCCCAGGGCGGCATACTATGGCTACACCTTC
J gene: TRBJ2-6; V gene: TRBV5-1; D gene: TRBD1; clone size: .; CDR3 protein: CASSTPGGTSGANVLTF; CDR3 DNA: TGCGCCAGCAGCACCCCAGGGGGCACCTCTGGGGCCAACGTCCTGACTTTC
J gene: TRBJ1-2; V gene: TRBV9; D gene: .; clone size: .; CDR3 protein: CASSVSGGGKNYGYTF; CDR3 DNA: TGTGCCAGCAGCGTATCGGGAGGGGGGAAAAACTATGGCTACACCTTC
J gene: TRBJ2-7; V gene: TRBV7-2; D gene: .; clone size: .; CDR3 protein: CASSPRFVGPSYEQYF; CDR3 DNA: TGTGCCAGCAGCCCCCGGTTTGTTGGGCCCTCCTACGAGCAGTACTTC
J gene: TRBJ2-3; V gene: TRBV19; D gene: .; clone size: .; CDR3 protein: CASSMSQGLLDTQYF; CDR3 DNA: TGTGCCAGTAGTATGTCTCAGGGGCTGCTAGATACGCAGTATTTT
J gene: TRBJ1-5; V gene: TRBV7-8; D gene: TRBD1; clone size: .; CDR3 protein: CASSPLAGGGNQPQHF; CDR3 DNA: TGTGCCAGCAGCCCTTTGGCAGGGGGCGGCAATCAGCCCCAGCATTTT
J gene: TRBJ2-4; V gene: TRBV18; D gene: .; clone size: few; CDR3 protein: CASSPPGSEGPKNIQYF; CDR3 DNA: TGTGCCAGCTCACCACCGGGTTCGGAGGGCCCCAAAAACATTCAGTACTTC
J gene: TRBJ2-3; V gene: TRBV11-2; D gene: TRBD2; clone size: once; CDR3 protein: CASSKQYSGIGTDTQYF; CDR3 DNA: TGTGCCAGCAGCAAACAGTATAGCGGGATAGGCACAGATACGCAGTATTTT
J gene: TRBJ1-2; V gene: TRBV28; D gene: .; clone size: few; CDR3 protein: CASSEFPIVYGYTF; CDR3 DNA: TGTGCCAGCAGTGAGTTCCCTATCGTTTATGGCTACACCTTC
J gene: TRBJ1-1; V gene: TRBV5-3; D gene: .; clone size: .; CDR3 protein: CARSRVVLNTEAFF; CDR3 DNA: TGTGCCAGAAGCCGGGTGGTGTTGAACACTGAAGCTTTCTTT
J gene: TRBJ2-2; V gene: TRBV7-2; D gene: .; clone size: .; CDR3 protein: CASSLRGQNTGELFF; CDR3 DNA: TGTGCCAGCAGCCTGAGGGGACAGAACACCGGGGAGCTGTTTTTT
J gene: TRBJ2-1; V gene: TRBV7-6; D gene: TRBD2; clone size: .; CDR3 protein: CASSIHGSLAVAEQFF; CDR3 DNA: TGTGCCAGCAGCATACACGGGAGTCTAGCGGTGGCTGAGCAGTTCTTC
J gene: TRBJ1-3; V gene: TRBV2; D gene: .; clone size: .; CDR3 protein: CASSEEGSGNTIYF; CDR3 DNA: TGTGCCAGCAGTGAGGAGGGGAGTGGAAACACCATATATTTT
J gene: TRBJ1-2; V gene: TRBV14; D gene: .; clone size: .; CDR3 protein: CASSRTGPNYGYTF; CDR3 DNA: TGTGCCAGCAGCCGTACAGGGCCAAACTATGGCTACACCTTC
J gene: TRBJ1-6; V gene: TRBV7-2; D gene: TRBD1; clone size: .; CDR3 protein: CASSPQQGSWSPLHF; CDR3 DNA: TGTGCCAGCAGCCCCCAACAGGGGTCGTGGTCACCCCTCCACTTT
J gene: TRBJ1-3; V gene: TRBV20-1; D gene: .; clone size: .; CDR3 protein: CSASNPGSGNTIYF; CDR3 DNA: TGCAGTGCTAGTAATCCGGGGTCTGGAAACACCATATATTTT
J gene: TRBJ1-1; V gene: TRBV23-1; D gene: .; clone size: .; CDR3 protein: CASSQWKGGTEAFF; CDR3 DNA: TGCGCCAGCAGTCAATGGAAAGGGGGCACTGAAGCTTTCTTT
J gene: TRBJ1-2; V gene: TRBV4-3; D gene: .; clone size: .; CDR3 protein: CASSQGLVEWRNYGYTF; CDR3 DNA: TGCGCCAGCAGCCAAGGCTTGGTCGAGTGGAGGAACTATGGCTACACCTTC
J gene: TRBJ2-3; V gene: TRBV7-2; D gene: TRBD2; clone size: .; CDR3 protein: CASSTGLAGGGGQYF; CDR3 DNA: TGTGCCAGCAGCACGGGACTAGCGGGAGGGGGCGGGCAGTATTTT
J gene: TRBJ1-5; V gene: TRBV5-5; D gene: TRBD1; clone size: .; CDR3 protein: CASSLELNRGDQPQHF; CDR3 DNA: TGTGCCAGCAGCTTGGAGCTTAACAGGGGCGATCAGCCCCAGCATTTT
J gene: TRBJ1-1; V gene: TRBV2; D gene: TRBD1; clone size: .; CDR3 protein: CASSRGQNQGTEAFF; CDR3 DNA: TGTGCCAGCAGTAGGGGACAGAATCAGGGAACTGAAGCTTTCTTT
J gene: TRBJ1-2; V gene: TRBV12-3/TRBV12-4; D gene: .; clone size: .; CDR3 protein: CASSLVANYGYTF; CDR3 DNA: TGTGCCAGCAGTTTAGTAGCTAACTATGGCTACACCTTC
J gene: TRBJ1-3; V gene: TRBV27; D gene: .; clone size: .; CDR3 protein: CASSLQGIAGNTIYF; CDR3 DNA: TGTGCCAGCAGTTTACAGGGAATAGCTGGAAACACCATATATTTT